A selection of T cell receptor beta chains follows, all from one sample in a study of T cells in Graves' hyperthyroidism and ophthalmopathy. TCRdb re-analysed the multiplex PCR reads in MiXCR, keeping a single row per CDR3 protein. The data show about 350,000 distinct CDR3 sequences, 15% to 20% seen once. Material: blood. These receptor sequences come from a woman between 40 and 50 years old with Graves' ophthalmopathy. Both conserved end residues are part of each CDR3. The order of the fields is V gene, CDR3 length, clone size, J gene, D gene, CDR3 protein, CDR3 DNA. The D gene is left open where the match is weak. Rows give clone size only sometimes, using once, few, many, or a class for an expanded clone.

>TRBV18|14|many|TRBJ2-7|NA
CASSPGLSSYEQYF
TGTGCCAGCTCACCGGGACTTTCCTCCTACGAGCAGTACTTC
>TRBV6-5|15|many|TRBJ1-3|NA
CASSYSGSSGNTIYF
TGTGCCAGCAGTTACTCGGGCAGCTCTGGAAACACCATATATTTT
>TRBV4-2|15|many|TRBJ2-7|TRBD2
CASSQGTSGVYEQYF
TGTGCCAGCAGCCAAGGGACTAGCGGGGTATACGAGCAGTACTTC
>TRBV6-1|14|NA|TRBJ2-2|TRBD1
CASTRDRGRGELFF
TGTGCCAGCACCAGGGACAGGGGGCGAGGGGAGCTGTTTTTT
>TRBV6-5|13|many|TRBJ1-1|TRBD1
CASSFDRDTEAFF
TGTGCCAGCAGTTTCGACAGGGACACTGAAGCTTTCTTT
>TRBV6-2/TRBV6-3|16|many|TRBJ2-2|NA
CASSYVVGENTGELFF
TGTGCCAGCAGTTACGTAGTTGGCGAAAACACCGGGGAGCTGTTTTTT
>TRBV6-1|14|NA|TRBJ1-1|NA
CASRARGYSTEAFF
TGTGCCAGCAGGGCCAGGGGCTATAGCACTGAAGCTTTCTTT
>TRBV5-1|14|many|TRBJ2-7|NA
CASSLGQGGNEQYF
TGCGCCAGCAGCTTGGGTCAGGGTGGGAACGAGCAGTACTTC
>TRBV12-5|15|many|TRBJ1-2|NA
CASGLYDRLDYGYTF
TGTGCTAGTGGTTTGTATGACAGGCTGGACTATGGCTACACCTTC
>TRBV29-1|14|many|TRBJ1-1|NA
CSVRRTGLNTEAFF
TGCAGCGTTCGCCGGACGGGCTTGAACACTGAAGCTTTCTTT
>TRBV6-5|14|many|TRBJ1-1|NA
CASSVLGGDTEAFF
TGTGCCAGCAGTGTACTGGGAGGGGACACTGAAGCTTTCTTT
>TRBV6-5|13|many|TRBJ2-7|TRBD1
CASSRTGIYEQYF
TGTGCCAGCAGTAGGACAGGGATCTACGAGCAGTACTTC
>TRBV6-5|15|many|TRBJ2-7|TRBD1
CASSYGWDRSYEQYF
TGTGCCAGCAGTTACGGGTGGGACAGATCCTACGAGCAGTACTTC
>TRBV5-1|13|many|TRBJ1-1|TRBD1
CASSFAGGAEAFF
TGCGCCAGCAGCTTCGCAGGGGGCGCGGAAGCTTTCTTT
>TRBV11-2|15|many|TRBJ2-3|TRBD2
CASSYNRGDTDTQYF
TGTGCCAGCAGCTACAACCGGGGGGACACAGATACGCAGTATTTT
>TRBV30|12|many|TRBJ2-7|NA
CAWSDSTYEQYF
TGTGCCTGGAGTGACAGCACCTACGAGCAGTACTTC
>TRBV20-1|15|many|TRBJ1-1|TRBD1
CSAREFPTGITEAFF
TGCAGTGCTAGAGAGTTTCCGACAGGGATCACTGAAGCTTTCTTT
>TRBV6-1|13|many|TRBJ2-7|NA
CASSVERSYEQYF
TGTGCCAGCAGTGTGGAGCGTTCCTACGAGCAGTACTTC